Listed below are T cell receptor beta chains from one sample, sequenced in a study of T cells and Merkel cell carcinoma outcomes. This table comes from immunoSEQ multiplex PCR, and its TCRdb copy is limited to in-frame clones, with some not included. Altogether thousands of clones are present, approximately 80% being singletons, with the ten largest covering 5.9%. The sample consisted of tumor tissue from Merkel cell carcinoma. These receptors came from a human donor with Merkel cell carcinoma. Each CDR3 is given without its conserved first and last residue.

j_gene | v_gene | CDR3aa
TRBJ1-5 | TRBV15 | ATSRDLGINQPQH
TRBJ2-7 | TRBV14 | ASSRSSGTEQY
TRBJ2-1 | TRBV18 | ASSPPGVRQF
TRBJ2-5 | TRBV19 | ASSIQDRGETQY
TRBJ1-2 | TRBV5-1 | ASSVEQGNYGYT
TRBJ2-2 | TRBV19 | ASSRTDTGELF
TRBJ1-5 | TRBV10-3 | AISEHPDSSNQPQH
TRBJ2-3 | TRBV19 | ATRRATDTQY
TRBJ2-6 | TRBV28 | ASSSSEGAHGANVLT
TRBJ2-7 | TRBV6-5 | ASRGLDLEQY
TRBJ2-2 | TRBV9 | ASSVESRTGELF
TRBJ2-2 | TRBV5-1 | ASSFVGESYTGELF
TRBJ1-3 | TRBV7-8 | ASSLTASSGNTIY
TRBJ1-2 | TRBV9 | ASSPDSGPGYGYT
TRBJ2-7 | TRBV11-2 | ASSPVARQGGYEQY
TRBJ1-3 | TRBV29-1 | SAAGGKAGNTIY
TRBJ2-5 | TRBV4-2 | ASSHDLGEVGETQY
TRBJ1-2 | TRBV29-1 | SVVEGKGYT
TRBJ2-7 | TRBV6-6 | ASSYSEGTPTYEQY
TRBJ2-1 | TRBV30 | VLEGSSLYNEQF
TRBJ1-4 | TRBV5-4 | ASSPQGGLKEKLF
TRBJ1-5 | TRBV29-1 | SVALLDSNQPQH
TRBJ2-3 | TRBV7-9 | ASSLLSGKADTQY